Presented here are 24 T cell receptor beta chains from one specimen sequenced in a study of response to subunit inactivated influenza vaccine. TCRdb reprocessed the RT-PCR reads via MiXCR and lists one record per CDR3 protein. The sample holds around 580,000 distinct CDR3 sequences, approximately 10% seen once. The sequencing here drew on PBMCs from blood, taken on the day of vaccination. Every receptor here comes from a man aged 45 to 65 who received an inactivated influenza vaccine.

This clonotype appeared a few times. The rearrangement links TRBV7-2 to TRBJ2-5; the D is unclear. This CDR3 is 12 amino acids long. V gave up 5 bases and J gave up 6 bases, with 10 bases separating them. In germline, CDR1 is SGHTA, CDR2 FQGNSA. CDR3 DNA sequence: TGTGCCAGCAGCCGAGCCGCCCAGACCCAGTACTTC. It is translated as CASSRAAQTQYF.

This clonotype has ten or more counts. This chain connects TRBV12-3 or TRBV12-4 to TRBJ1-1, with a tentative D call TRBD1 (5 bases). V lost 5 bases, J lost 4 bases, and 14 bases lay in between. The CDR3 covers 14 residues. The DNA of the CDR3 is TGTGCCAGCAGTGGGGGATTCGACGCCACTGAAGCTTTCTTT. Translating gives CASSGGFDATEAFF.

The chain has TRBV24-1 and TRBJ2-1; 8 bases are a match to TRBD2. CDR1 is KGHDR and CDR2 is SFDVKD in the germline V gene. CDR3 length equals 16 residues. Trimming cost V 3 bases and J 7 bases; bases outside gene matches: 10. The CDR3 region is CATSDRGRTPGNEQFF. In DNA form, the CDR3 reads TGTGCCACCAGTGATCGCGGGAGGACCCCTGGGAATGAGCAGTTCTTC.

The gene calls are TRBV5-1 and TRBJ2-1, with D perhaps TRBD1 or TRBD2 (6 bases each). The V end lost 0 bases, the J end lost 4 bases, and 17 bases lay between the germline ends. CDR1 and CDR2 (germline): SGHRS, YFSETQ. The CDR3 has 17 amino acids. CDR3: CASSLAGAGTHYNEQFF. The CDR3 DNA reads as TGCGCCAGCAGCTTGGCCGGTGCGGGGACACATTACAATGAGCAGTTCTTC. The full variable domain, in which reference TRBV5-1 and TRBJ2-1 provide the parts outside the CDR3, is KAGVTQTPRYLIKTRGQQVTLSCSPISGHRSVSWYQQTPGQGLQFLFEYFSETQRNKGNFPGRFSGRQFSNSRSEMNVSTLELGDSALYLCASSLAGAGTHYNEQFFGPGTRLTVL.

CDR3 nucleotides: TGTGCCAGCAGCTTGTCGTTTCGGGGGAACTATGGCTACACCTTC. Amino acid sequence: CASSLSFRGNYGYTF. This chain connects TRBV11-2 to TRBJ1-2; TRBD1 is a possible D gene (5 bases). Germline loops: CDR1 SGHAT, CDR2 FQNNGV. The V end lost 3 bases, the J end lost 2 bases, and 13 bases lay between the germline ends. This CDR3 has 15 residues.

This clonotype came up a few times. The chain uses TRBV29-1 and TRBJ2-7; D perhaps matches TRBD1 (6 bases). Trimming pared 7 bases from V and 3 bases from J, leaving 19 bases between. CDR1 is SQVTM, CDR2 ANQGSEA, per germline. The CDR3 has 14 residues. The CDR3 is CSARSKGQLYEQYF. The CDR3 DNA follows: TGCAGCGCCCGGTCAAAAGGACAGCTCTACGAGCAGTACTTC.

J is TRBJ1-1 and V is TRBV15; D is undetermined. Per the germline V gene, CDR1 is LNHNV and CDR2 is YYDKDF (reference sequence). Trimming left V 3 bases short and J 1 base short, with 18 bases between. This CDR3 is 17 amino acids long. DNA for the CDR3: TGTGCCACCAGCAGTAGAATCGGTTTACAGCCGAACACTGAAGCTTTCTTT. Amino acid sequence: CATSSRIGLQPNTEAFF.

This clonotype has a count of ten or more. This rearrangement joins TRBV5-1 to TRBJ2-1, with 14 bases lining up with TRBD2. CDR1 and CDR2 from the germline V gene are SGHRS and YFSETQ. CDR3 length: 16 amino acids. V shed 7 bases and J 8 bases; nucleotides not matched to a gene: 11. The CDR3 loop is CASARLAGGSFHEQFF. CDR3 sequence (DNA): TGCGCCAGCGCTAGACTAGCGGGAGGGTCGTTCCATGAGCAGTTCTTC.

This clonotype was found a few times. The chain has TRBV11-2 and TRBJ2-1; TRBD1 matches at 10 bases. This CDR3 region has 15 residues. Germline lookup yields CDR1 SGHAT and CDR2 FQNNGV. The trim removed 6 bases at V and 8 bases at J, leaving 10 bases unmatched. The CDR3 protein is CASSYPGQGSDEQFF. The CDR3 DNA is TGTGCCAGCAGTTACCCGGGACAGGGGTCAGATGAGCAGTTCTTC.

There are a few counts of this clonotype. CDR3 region: CASSLDGWVDTGELFF. In DNA form, the CDR3 reads TGCGCCAGCAGCTTGGACGGGTGGGTGGACACCGGGGAGCTGTTTTTT. The gene calls are TRBV5-1 and TRBJ2-2, with D unclear. CDR3 length: 16 amino acids. Germline CDR1 is SGHRS and CDR2 is YFSETQ. V lost 0 bases to trimming and J lost 3 bases, with 12 bases between them. The entire variable domain, with the rest obtained from reference TRBV5-1 and TRBJ2-2, is as follows: KAGVTQTPRYLIKTRGQQVTLSCSPISGHRSVSWYQQTPGQGLQFLFEYFSETQRNKGNFPGRFSGRQFSNSRSEMNVSTLELGDSALYLCASSLDGWVDTGELFFGEGSRLTVL.

This clonotype has more than one count but fewer than ten. This sequence joins TRBV11-2 and TRBJ2-3, with 7 bases matching TRBD2. There are 16 residues in the CDR3. The germline gives CDR1 SGHAT, CDR2 FQNNGV. V trimming: 5 bases; J trimming: 2 bases; junction bases outside the gene matches: 10. DNA of the CDR3: TGTGCCAGCAGCGCGTTTCCGGGGGGTACCACAGATACGCAGTATTTT. As protein: CASSAFPGGTTDTQYF.

This chain links TRBV20-1 with TRBJ1-4; TRBD1 might be the D (6 bases). Per germline, CDR1 DFQATT and CDR2 SNEGSKA (reference sequence). V was trimmed by 6 bases and J by 8 bases, leaving 13 bases between them. This CDR3 has 12 residues. In nucleotides, the CDR3 is TGCAGTGCCCGACCAGGGGTGGAAAAACTGTTTTTT. The encoded protein is CSARPGVEKLFF.

This clonotype was seen only a few times. The J gene is TRBJ2-2, the V gene TRBV9; D unresolved. Germline V gene data show CDR1 as SGDLS and CDR2 as YYNGEE. V dropped 0 bases and J dropped 1 base, with 10 bases sitting between them. The CDR3 has 16 amino acids. CDR3 in amino acids: CASSVGGPLNTGELFF. The DNA for the CDR3 is TGTGCCAGCAGCGTAGGAGGACCCCTGAACACCGGGGAGCTGTTTTTT.

This clonotype was found a few times. This chain's CDR3 is CASSQEGDTQYF. CDR3 DNA sequence: TGTGCCAGCAGCCAAGAAGGCGATACGCAGTATTTT. This chain joins TRBV3-1 and TRBJ2-3, with unresolved D. The CDR3 sequence is 12 residues long. Germline loops: CDR1 LGHDT, CDR2 YNNKEL (reference sequence). V was pared by 0 bases and J by 6 bases, with 4 bases between.

This clonotype was recorded a few times. As DNA, the CDR3 is TGTGCCAGCGGACAGGGCTATCAGCCCCAGCATTTT. Amino acid sequence: CASGQGYQPQHF. The chain recombines TRBV6-2 or TRBV6-3 with TRBJ1-5, with 8 bases lining up with TRBD1. The CDR3 is 12 residues long. CDR1 MNHEY and CDR2 SVGEGT come from the germline V gene. V lost 8 bases, J lost 5 bases, and 2 bases stayed unmatched.

This clonotype has a count of ten or more. The J gene is TRBJ2-2, the V gene TRBV5-1; possibly TRBD1 for D (5 bases). Per germline, CDR1 SGHRS and CDR2 YFSETQ. Trimming took off 1 base at V and 1 base at J, with 8 bases between the two ends. This CDR3 comprises 15 residues. The DNA for the CDR3 is TGCGCCAGCAGCTTGTGGCAGGGGAACACCGGGGAGCTGTTTTTT. Translated: CASSLWQGNTGELFF.

Written as DNA, the CDR3 is TGTGCCAGCAGTTTATGGGCTAGCGGGGAACCCACAGATACGCAGTATTTT. Its protein is CASSLWASGEPTDTQYF. The chain has TRBV27 and TRBJ2-3, with 9 bases aligning to TRBD2. The germline CDR1 and CDR2 sequences are MNHEY and SMNVEV (reference sequence). V dropped 1 base and J dropped 2; count of bases not matched to a gene: 7. The CDR3 has 17 residues.

This clonotype was detected a few times. The rearrangement joins TRBV3-1 to TRBJ2-3; 7 nucleotides line up with TRBD2. CDR3 length equals 16 residues. V was pared by 0 bases and J by 5 bases, with 8 bases of the junction left unmatched. Germline assignment: CDR1 LGHDT and CDR2 YNNKEL (reference sequence). The CDR3 loop is CASSQDLGEGRDTQYF. The CDR3 nucleotides read TGTGCCAGCAGCCAAGATTTGGGGGAGGGAAGAGATACGCAGTATTTT.

The rearrangement uses TRBV25-1 and TRBJ1-1; 7 bases fit TRBD1. The V segment lost 6 bases and the J segment 4 bases; nucleotides outside the gene matches: 5. The germline gives CDR1 MGHDK, CDR2 SYGVNS. This CDR3 region has 13 residues. CDR3 sequence: CASRASGGTEAFF. The CDR3 nucleotides read TGTGCCAGCAGAGCGTCAGGGGGCACTGAAGCTTTCTTT. Full variable domain (remainder filled in from reference TRBV25-1 and TRBJ1-1): EADIYQTPRYLVIGTGKKITLECSQTMGHDKMYWYQQDPGMELHLIHYSYGVNSTEKGDLSSESTVSRIRTEHFPLTLESARPSHTSQYLCASRASGGTEAFFGQGTRLTVV.

This clonotype was observed a handful of times. V is TRBV9 and J is TRBJ2-5, with D unresolved. The CDR3 runs to 14 residues. Deletions cut 0 bases from V and 1 base from J, with 7 bases between. Germline CDR1 SGDLS, CDR2 YYNGEE. CDR3 coding DNA: TGTGCCAGCAGCGTAGACACAGTCCAAGAGACCCAGTACTTC. Translation gives CASSVDTVQETQYF.

This clonotype was seen more than once but under ten times. The chain links TRBV14 to TRBJ2-2; the D gene is possibly TRBD2 (5 bases). Looked up from germline, CDR1 is SGHDN and CDR2 is FVKESK. This CDR3 is built from 14 residues. V lost 3 bases to trimming and J lost 5 bases, with 10 bases between them. Here the CDR3 DNA reads TGTGCCAGCAGCCATTTAGGAGGTACCGGGGAGCTGTTTTTT. Amino acid sequence: CASSHLGGTGELFF.

This clonotype showed up just a few times. The genes are TRBV4-3 and TRBJ2-5, with 9 bases fitting TRBD2. Trimming at V came to 0 bases and at J to 3 bases, leaving 2 bases not matched to a gene. Germline CDR1 LGHNA, CDR2 YSLEER. CDR3 length: 15 amino acids. CDR3 nucleotides: TGCGCCAGCAGCCAAGATCGACTAGCGGAAGAGACCCAGTACTTC. It specifies CASSQDRLAEETQYF.

This clonotype was counted a few times. The chain uses TRBV4-3 and TRBJ2-3; no clear D gene. Germline V gene sequence: CDR1 LGHNA, CDR2 YSLEER. This CDR3 has 13 amino acids. V was shortened by 4 bases and J by 3 bases, with 8 bases between the two germline ends. The CDR3 reads CASSRVKTDTQYF. In DNA, the CDR3 is TGCGCCAGCAGCCGGGTCAAAACAGATACGCAGTATTTT.

This clonotype was counted ten times or more. J is TRBJ2-5 and V is TRBV20-1; the D gene could be TRBD1 or TRBD2 (6 bases each). Germline loops: CDR1 DFQATT, CDR2 SNEGSKA (reference sequence). V gave up 3 bases and J gave up 1 base, with 12 bases separating them. The length of the CDR3 is 14 residues. DNA for the CDR3: TGCAGTGCTAGCGGAGGGGGAGTCCAAGAGACCCAGTACTTC. It encodes CSASGGGVQETQYF.